The 20 T cell receptor beta chains listed next were all sequenced from one sample in a study of early T cells in non-severe SARS-CoV-2 infection. TCRdb reprocessed the 5' RACE reads via MiXCR and lists one record per CDR3 protein. The profile covers about 39,000 distinct CDR3 sequences, with 4.5% to 7% appearing a single time and more than 3.5% taken by the ten largest. Sequencing was performed on whole blood, taken at baseline. Receptor source: an adult who was a healthcare worker with PCR-confirmed SARS-CoV-2 infection or an uninfected control (not recorded which).

This clonotype turned up a few times. The J gene is TRBJ2-3, the V gene TRBV5-1, with 9 bases matching TRBD2. The CDR3 consists of 15 residues. V shed 0 bases and J 8 bases; nucleotides not matched to a gene: 7. Per the germline V gene, CDR1 is SGHRS and CDR2 is YFSETQ. The CDR3 sequence is CASSLGGLAAPTQYF. For the CDR3, the DNA is TGCGCCAGCAGCTTGGGGGGACTAGCAGCCCCTACGCAGTATTTT.

At least ten counts were recorded for this clonotype. V usage is TRBV21-1 and J usage is TRBJ1-6; the D call TRBD1 from the table was never checked on the DNA. TRBV21-1 is marked as a pseudogene. This CDR3 has 14 amino acids. The CDR3 DNA is TGTGCCAGTTTGGGACAGGGGGATATCTCACCCCTCCACTTT. Translating gives CASLGQGDISPLHF.

A few counts support this clonotype. The chain is built from TRBV7-2 and TRBJ2-5; D is undetermined. This CDR3 contains 14 residues. V was pared by 1 base and J by 9 bases, with 15 bases between. CDR1 is SGHTA and CDR2 is FQGNSA in the germline V gene. In DNA form, the CDR3 reads TGTGCCAGCAGCTTAGATCCGGCCGGCCGCCCCCAGTACTTC. Protein sequence: CASSLDPAGRPQYF.

This clonotype was recorded many times. The chain has TRBV7-2 and TRBJ2-7; 10 bases map to TRBD2. Germline CDR1 is SGHTA and CDR2 is FQGNSA. The junction had 9 bases not matched to a gene; V was cut back by 0 bases and J by 4 bases. The length of the CDR3 is 17 residues. The CDR3 reads CASSLAVGLAGVYEQYF. CDR3 in DNA: TGTGCCAGCAGCTTAGCGGTCGGGCTAGCGGGAGTATACGAGCAGTACTTC.

In this sample, this clonotype turned up many times. The chain carries TRBV5-6 and TRBJ2-1; D is perhaps TRBD2 (6 bases). Trimming shortened V by 4 bases and J by 8 bases, and 19 bases separated the two germline ends. The CDR3 runs to 15 residues. Germline values: CDR1 SGHDT, CDR2 YYEEEE. DNA for the CDR3: TGTGCCAGCAGCCCGGCGACTAGGGCGCTCTATGAGCAGTTCTTC. It codes for CASSPATRALYEQFF.

This clonotype was seen ten or more times. The rearrangement uses TRBV5-5 and TRBJ1-1; 8 positions agree with TRBD1. Trimming cost V 4 bases and J 1 base; bases outside gene matches: 9. This CDR3 spans 16 amino acids. The V gene's germline CDR1 is SGHKS and CDR2 YYEKEE (reference sequence). The CDR3 here is CASSRNGQGANTEAFF. DNA of the CDR3: TGTGCCAGCAGCCGCAACGGACAGGGAGCGAACACTGAAGCTTTCTTT.

Many counts were recorded for this clonotype. The chain links TRBV12-2 to TRBJ1-1; the table names TRBD1, a call not compared with the DNA. TRBV12-2 constitutes a pseudogene. CDR3 length: 16 amino acids. In DNA, the CDR3 is TGTGCAAGTCGCTCTTACCACAGGGGATCGGACACTGAAGCTTTCTTT. Translated, it gives CASRSYHRGSDTEAFF.

This clonotype showed up many times. The genes are TRBV12-3 or TRBV12-4 and TRBJ2-7; 8 bases are shared with TRBD1. Losses at the gene ends were 5 bases for V and 0 bases for J; bases not matched to a gene: 12. The CDR3 is made up of 17 amino acids. Here the CDR3 reads CASSPYRTGILSYEQYF. The CDR3 DNA reads TGTGCCAGCAGTCCCTACCGGACAGGGATTCTCTCCTACGAGCAGTACTTC.

In this sample, this clonotype turned up many times. This chain joins TRBV20-1 and TRBJ2-1, with TRBD2 matching over 8 bases. The CDR3 spans 15 residues. The germline V gene encodes CDR1 DFQATT and CDR2 SNEGSKA (reference sequence). V shed 6 bases, J shed 5 bases, and the junction held 12 bases outside the gene matches. CDR3: CSAAGGTRVDNEQFF. The CDR3 DNA reads as TGCAGTGCCGCCGGGGGGACTAGGGTCGACAATGAGCAGTTCTTC.

This clonotype was seen a few times. The chain combines TRBV3-1 with TRBJ2-3; a weak D match, TRBD2 (5 bases). This CDR3 is built from 15 residues. Germline-derived CDR1 and CDR2 are LGHDT and YNNKEL (reference sequence). V was shortened by 1 base and J by 4 bases, with 12 bases between the two germline ends. CDR3 coding DNA: TGTGCCAGCAGCCAAGGAGGGCCCCCGTCAGATACGCAGTATTTT. Protein product: CASSQGGPPSDTQYF.

This clonotype was counted at least ten times. V and J are TRBV24-1 and TRBJ2-2, with 8 nucleotides matching TRBD1. The CDR3 runs to 17 residues. V shed 7 bases, J shed 1 base, and the junction held 10 bases outside the gene matches. Looked up from germline, CDR1 is KGHDR and CDR2 is SFDVKD. As DNA, the CDR3 is TGTGCCACCAGCGAAACTGGGACAGGTCGGAACACCGGGGAGCTGTTTTTT. Encoded protein: CATSETGTGRNTGELFF.

This clonotype came up many times. The rearrangement links TRBV18 to TRBJ1-3; D unresolved. The CDR3 spans 16 residues. CDR1 is KGHSH, CDR2 LQKENI, per germline. Trimming pared 3 bases from V and 4 bases from J, leaving 16 bases between. The CDR3 DNA reads TGTGCCAGCTCACCGCTCGGCCGCAACGTCGGAAACACCATATATTTT. Its translation: CASSPLGRNVGNTIYF.

Remarks on this clonotype: A much bigger clone sits one base away, suggesting this may be a read error. The V call is TRBV4-3, the J call TRBJ2-3; D is undetermined. CDR3 length: 13 residues. The germline CDR1 and CDR2 sequences are LGHNA and YSLEER. CDR3 sequence (DNA): TGCGCCAACAGCCAAGTTCGTGGAGATACGCAGTATTTT. Residues: CANSQVRGDTQYF.

In this sample, this clonotype turned up many times. The genes are TRBV6-5 and TRBJ1-1; the D is unclear. The germline V gene encodes CDR1 MNHEY and CDR2 SVGAGI. Between the trimmed V and J ends, which lost 6 bases and 0 bases, there was a span of 17 bases. The CDR3 consists of 16 residues. The DNA for the CDR3 is TGTGCCAGCAGCCCCGTTGGGCGGAGCATGAACACTGAAGCTTTCTTT. Translating gives CASSPVGRSMNTEAFF.

This clonotype was detected ten times or more. V usage is TRBV18 and J usage is TRBJ1-2; D might be TRBD1 (5 bases). Per the germline V gene, CDR1 is KGHSH and CDR2 is LQKENI. V was cut by 2 bases and J by 6 bases, with 13 bases left in between. This CDR3 is built from 14 residues. The CDR3 sequence is CASSPSAGRDGYTF. The CDR3, as DNA: TGTGCCAGCTCACCAAGCGCAGGGAGAGATGGCTACACCTTC.

This clonotype was seen repeatedly, ten times or more. The chain employs TRBV6-5 and TRBJ1-2; no firm D call. Germline-derived CDR1 and CDR2 are MNHEY and SVGAGI. This CDR3 contains 14 residues. V was cut by 9 bases and J by 8 bases, with 22 bases left in between. In DNA form, the CDR3 reads TGTGCCAGTAGCCTTACTCCTACTATGGCGGGCTACACCTTC. Translated: CASSLTPTMAGYTF.

V gene TRBV9 combines with J gene TRBJ1-6; D unresolved. Germline assignment: CDR1 SGDLS and CDR2 YYNGEE. V lost 4 bases and J 0 bases, leaving 8 bases between the germline ends. The CDR3 runs 15 residues. Here the CDR3 reads CASSTYSSYNSPLHF. Written as DNA, the CDR3 is TGTGCCAGCAGCACTTATAGCTCCTATAATTCACCCCTCCACTTT. The full variable domain, completed using reference TRBV9 and TRBJ1-6, is DSGVTQTPKHLITATGQRVTLRCSPRSGDLSVYWYQQSLDQGLQFLIQYYNGEERAKGNILERFSAQQFPDLHSELNLSSLELGDSALYFCASSTYSSYNSPLHFGNGTRLTVT.

V usage is TRBV20-1 and J usage is TRBJ2-1; TRBD2 might be the D (5 bases). Between the trimmed V and J ends, which lost 7 bases and 2 bases, there was a span of 18 bases. Germline V CDR1 and CDR2: DFQATT, SNEGSKA (reference sequence). The CDR3 has 15 residues. The CDR3 reads CSVDLRQRTYNEQFF. The CDR3, as DNA: TGCAGTGTCGACCTGAGGCAGCGGACCTACAATGAGCAGTTCTTC.

The chain couples TRBV9 to TRBJ1-3; a possible D gene is TRBD1 (6 bases). Trimming took off 4 bases at V and 6 bases at J, with 14 bases between the two ends. The CDR3 totals 14 residues. CDR1 is SGDLS, CDR2 YYNGEE, per germline. The CDR3, as DNA: TGTGCCAGCAGCAGAGGGGGGGCGGAAAACACCATATATTTT. Its translation: CASSRGGAENTIYF. The full variable domain, completed using reference TRBV9 and TRBJ1-3, is DSGVTQTPKHLITATGQRVTLRCSPRSGDLSVYWYQQSLDQGLQFLIQYYNGEERAKGNILERFSAQQFPDLHSELNLSSLELGDSALYFCASSRGGAENTIYFGEGSWLTVV.

There are many counts of this clonotype. V is TRBV12-3 or TRBV12-4 and J is TRBJ1-1; no definite D call. CDR3 length: 13 residues. V was cut by 5 bases and J by 8 bases, with 15 bases left in between. This CDR3 is CASSLKNREEAFF. The CDR3 DNA sequence: TGTGCCAGCAGTCTTAAAAATCGGGAGGAAGCTTTCTTT.